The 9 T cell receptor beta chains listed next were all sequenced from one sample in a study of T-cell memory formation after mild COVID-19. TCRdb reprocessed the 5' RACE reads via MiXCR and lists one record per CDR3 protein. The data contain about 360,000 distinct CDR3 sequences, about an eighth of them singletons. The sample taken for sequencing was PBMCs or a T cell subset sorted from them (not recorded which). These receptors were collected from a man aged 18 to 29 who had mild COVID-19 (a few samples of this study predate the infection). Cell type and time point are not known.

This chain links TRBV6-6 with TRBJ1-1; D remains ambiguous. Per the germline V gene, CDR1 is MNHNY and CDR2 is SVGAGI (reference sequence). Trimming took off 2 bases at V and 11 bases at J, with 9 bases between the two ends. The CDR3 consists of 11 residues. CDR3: CASSYDLGAFF. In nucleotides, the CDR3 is TGTGCCAGCAGTTACGATCTGGGGGCTTTCTTT.

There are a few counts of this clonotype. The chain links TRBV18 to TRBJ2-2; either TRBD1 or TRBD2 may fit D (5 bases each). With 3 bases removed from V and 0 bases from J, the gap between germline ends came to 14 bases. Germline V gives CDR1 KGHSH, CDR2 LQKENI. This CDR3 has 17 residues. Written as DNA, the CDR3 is TGTGCCAGCTCACCCAATCAGGGAGTTTCGAACACCGGGGAGCTGTTTTTT. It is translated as CASSPNQGVSNTGELFF.

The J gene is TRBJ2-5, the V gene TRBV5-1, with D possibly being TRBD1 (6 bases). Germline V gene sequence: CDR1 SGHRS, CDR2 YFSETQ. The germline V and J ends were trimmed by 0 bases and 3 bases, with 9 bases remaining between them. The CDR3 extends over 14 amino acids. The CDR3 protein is CASSLVAGEETQYF. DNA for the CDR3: TGCGCCAGCAGCTTGGTGGCAGGGGAAGAGACCCAGTACTTC. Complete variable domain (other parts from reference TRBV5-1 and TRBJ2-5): KAGVTQTPRYLIKTRGQQVTLSCSPISGHRSVSWYQQTPGQGLQFLFEYFSETQRNKGNFPGRFSGRQFSNSRSEMNVSTLELGDSALYLCASSLVAGEETQYFGPGTRLLVL.

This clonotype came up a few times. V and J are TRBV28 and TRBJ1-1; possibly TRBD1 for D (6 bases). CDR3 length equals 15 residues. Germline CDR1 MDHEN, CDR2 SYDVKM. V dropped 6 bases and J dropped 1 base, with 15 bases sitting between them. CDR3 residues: CASSQRGGANTEAFF. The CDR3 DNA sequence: TGTGCCAGCAGCCAAAGGGGGGGGGCGAACACTGAAGCTTTCTTT. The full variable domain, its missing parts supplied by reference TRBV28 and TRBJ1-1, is DVKVTQSSRYLVKRTGEKVFLECVQDMDHENMFWYRQDPGLGLRLIYFSYDVKMKEKGDIPEGYSVSREKKERFSLILESASTNQTSMYLCASSQRGGANTEAFFGQGTRLTVV.

CDR3 DNA: TGTGCCACCAGTGACGCTGGACAGGGGTTGTCAGATACGCAGTATTTT. Translated, it gives CATSDAGQGLSDTQYF. This rearrangement joins TRBV24-1 to TRBJ2-3, with 9 nucleotides matching TRBD1. This CDR3 is 16 amino acids long. Looked up from germline, CDR1 is KGHDR and CDR2 is SFDVKD. Germline trimming cut 4 bases from V and 4 bases from J; bases unmatched to any gene: 8.

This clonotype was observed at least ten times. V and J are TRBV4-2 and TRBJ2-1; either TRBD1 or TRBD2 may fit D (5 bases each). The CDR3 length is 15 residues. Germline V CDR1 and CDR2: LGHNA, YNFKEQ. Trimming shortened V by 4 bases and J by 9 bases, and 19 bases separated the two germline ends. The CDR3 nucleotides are TGTGCCAGCAGCCTTCGTTTGGGGCTTGGGGGTGAGCAGTTCTTC. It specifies CASSLRLGLGGEQFF.

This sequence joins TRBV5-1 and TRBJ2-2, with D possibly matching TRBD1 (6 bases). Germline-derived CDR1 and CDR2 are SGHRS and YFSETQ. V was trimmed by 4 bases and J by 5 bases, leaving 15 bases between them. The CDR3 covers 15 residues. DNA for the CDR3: TGCGCCAGCAGCGGAACAGGGTTAACTACCGGGGAGCTGTTTTTT. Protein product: CASSGTGLTTGELFF. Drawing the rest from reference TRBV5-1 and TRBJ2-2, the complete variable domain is KAGVTQTPRYLIKTRGQQVTLSCSPISGHRSVSWYQQTPGQGLQFLFEYFSETQRNKGNFPGRFSGRQFSNSRSEMNVSTLELGDSALYLCASSGTGLTTGELFFGEGSRLTVL.

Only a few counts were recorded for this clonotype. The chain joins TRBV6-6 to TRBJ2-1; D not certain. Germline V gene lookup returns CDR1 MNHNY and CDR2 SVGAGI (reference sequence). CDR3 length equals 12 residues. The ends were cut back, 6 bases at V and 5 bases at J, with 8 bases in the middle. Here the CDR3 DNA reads TGTGCCAGCAGACCCGAGAACAATGAGCAGTTCTTC. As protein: CASRPENNEQFF.

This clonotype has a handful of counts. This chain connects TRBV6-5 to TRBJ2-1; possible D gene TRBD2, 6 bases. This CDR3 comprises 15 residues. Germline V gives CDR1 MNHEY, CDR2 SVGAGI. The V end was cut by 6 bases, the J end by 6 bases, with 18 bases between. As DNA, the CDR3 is TGTGCCAGCAGAACTCCCGGGACTGCGGGCAATGAGCAGTTCTTC. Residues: CASRTPGTAGNEQFF.